This T cell receptor beta chain comes out of a study of Ad26.COV2.S vaccination and SARS-CoV-2 variants. General study points: For non-spike TCRs, breadth in vaccine recipients resembled that in placebo recipients.

Worth noting for this clone: Antigen unknown.

Specified treatment: approximately 18 received Ad26.COV2.S at low or high dose, single or two shots; about 5 received placebo; per-sample allocation not given. Vaccine and placebo recipients were sampled on day 63 after the first injection. This CDR3 comprises 15 residues. V lost 3 bases, J lost 2 bases, and 14 bases lay in between. The germline gives CDR1 MRHNA, CDR2 SNTAGT. TCRdb keeps only in-frame clones here, not all; method: immunoSEQ multiplex PCR. In the table there are about 350,000 clones, 88% of which are singletons. The origin of this receptor is a person between 18 and 60 years old who received the Ad26.COV2.S COVID-19 vaccine or a placebo. V and J are TRBV6-4 and TRBJ2-7; D perhaps matches TRBD1 (6 bases). The sequencing here drew on peripheral blood, taken in a trial of Ad26.COV2.S vaccine versus placebo. The CDR3 DNA is TGTGCCAGCAGTGAGAGTAGGAGGACAGCCTACGAGCAGTACTTC. The encoded protein is CASSESRRTAYEQYF.